The sequence of this T cell receptor beta chain was determined in a study of blood T cell repertoires in COVID-19. About the research overall: Some COVID-19 samples were acute and others convalescent; all came from the United States, Italy and Spain. Sources were T cells, B-cell-depleted T cells, or PBMCs; the material itself was cDNA or gDNA.

Authors' processing steps: Amplified reference gene primers provided the basis for estimating nucleated cell counts. Here immunoSEQ multiplex PCR was the method, and the copy in TCRdb shows in-frame clones only, minus some. V, J and clone size are those of that table, while D and trimming were read from the DNA. The sample yields about 380,000 clones, approximately 81% seen once. The CDR3 contains 14 residues. Germline trimming cut 2 bases from V and 3 bases from J; bases unmatched to any gene: 4. CDR1 and CDR2 (germline): SGHTA, FQGNSA. The sequence came from a woman younger than 35 with acute or convalescent COVID-19. What was sequenced was peripheral blood. V and J are TRBV7-2 and TRBJ2-7; TRBD1 aligns across 7 bases. For the CDR3, the DNA is TGTGCCAGCAGCTTATACAGGGGCGGCTACGAGCAGTACTTC. Translation gives CASSLYRGGYEQYF.